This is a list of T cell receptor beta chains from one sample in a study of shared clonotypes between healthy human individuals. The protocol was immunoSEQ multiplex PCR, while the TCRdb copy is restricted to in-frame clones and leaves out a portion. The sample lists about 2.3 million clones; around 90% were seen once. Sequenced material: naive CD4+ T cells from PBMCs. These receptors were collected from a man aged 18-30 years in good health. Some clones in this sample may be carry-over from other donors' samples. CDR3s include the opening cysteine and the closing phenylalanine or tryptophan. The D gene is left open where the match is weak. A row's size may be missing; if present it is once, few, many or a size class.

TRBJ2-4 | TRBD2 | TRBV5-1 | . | CASSLAGLAGGPSNIQYF | TGCGCCAGCAGCTTGGCGGGACTAGCGGGAGGGCCTTCGAACATTCAGTACTTC
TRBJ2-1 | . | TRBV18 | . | CASSPPGWSSYNEQFF | TGTGCCAGCTCACCACCGGGCTGGAGCTCCTACAATGAGCAGTTCTTC
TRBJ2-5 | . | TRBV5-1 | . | CASRREQARGETQYF | TGCGCCAGCAGACGTGAACAGGCTCGGGGAGAGACCCAGTACTTC
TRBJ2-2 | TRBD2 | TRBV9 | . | CASSARTSGSGELFF | TGTGCCAGCAGCGCGCGGACTAGCGGGAGTGGGGAGCTGTTTTTT
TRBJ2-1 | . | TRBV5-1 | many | CASSLVLGVAYNEQFF | TGCGCCAGCAGCTTGGTTTTAGGCGTGGCCTACAATGAGCAGTTCTTC
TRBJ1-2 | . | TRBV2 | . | CASITDLTMGYTF | TGTGCCAGCATCACGGATCTGACTATGGGCTACACCTTC
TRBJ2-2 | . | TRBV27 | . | CASSLSRHTGELFF | TGTGCCAGCAGTTTATCGAGGCACACCGGGGAGCTGTTTTTT
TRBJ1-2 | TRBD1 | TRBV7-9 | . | CASSLFDRARTIGYTF | TGTGCCAGCAGCTTATTCGACAGGGCGAGGACTATCGGCTACACCTTC
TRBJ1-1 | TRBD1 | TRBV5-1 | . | CASSFGQGRSEAFF | TGCGCCAGCAGCTTCGGACAGGGAAGGTCTGAAGCTTTCTTT
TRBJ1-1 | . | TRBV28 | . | CASIRDSGRKNTEAFF | TGTGCCAGCATTCGCGACTCGGGCAGAAAGAACACTGAAGCTTTCTTT
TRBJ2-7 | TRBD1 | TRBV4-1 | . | CASSHTGGGLEQYF | TGCGCCAGCAGCCATACAGGGGGTGGCCTCGAGCAGTACTTC
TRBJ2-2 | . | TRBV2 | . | CASSDNTGELFF | TGTGCCAGCAGTGATAACACCGGGGAGCTGTTTTTT
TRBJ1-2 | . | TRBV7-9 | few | CASSLIGTDGYTF | TGTGCCAGCAGCTTAATAGGGACGGATGGCTACACCTTC
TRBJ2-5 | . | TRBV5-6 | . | CASSNGQRPQETQYF | TGTGCCAGCAGCAACGGACAGAGACCCCAAGAGACCCAGTACTTC
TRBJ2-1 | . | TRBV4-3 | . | CASSQGDTSSYNEQFF | TGCGCCAGCAGCCAAGGCGACACGAGCTCCTACAATGAGCAGTTCTTC
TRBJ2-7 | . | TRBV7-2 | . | CASSLVVGRSYEQYF | TGTGCCAGCAGCTTAGTGGTAGGGAGAAGCTACGAGCAGTACTTC
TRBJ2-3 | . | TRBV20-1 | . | CSATRTDTQYF | TGCAGTGCAACTCGCACAGATACGCAGTATTTT
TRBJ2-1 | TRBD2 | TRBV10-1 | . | CASSDAGGGNEQFF | TGCGCCAGCAGTGATGCGGGGGGGGGCAATGAGCAGTTCTTC
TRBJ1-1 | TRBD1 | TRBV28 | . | CASSPGQGMNTEAFF | TGTGCCAGCAGCCCCGGACAGGGCATGAACACTGAAGCTTTCTTT
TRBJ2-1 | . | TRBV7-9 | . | CASSLTAGGNEQFF | TGTGCCAGCAGCTTAACAGCCGGAGGCAATGAGCAGTTCTTC
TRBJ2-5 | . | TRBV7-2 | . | CASSLDGPGAGQETQYF | TGTGCCAGCAGCTTAGATGGCCCAGGAGCGGGTCAAGAGACCCAGTACTTC
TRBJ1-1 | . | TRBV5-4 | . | CASSLFVGEAFF | TGTGCCAGCAGCTTATTTGTGGGGGAAGCTTTCTTT
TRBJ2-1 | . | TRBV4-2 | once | CASSQDALSSYNEQFF | TGTGCCAGCAGCCAAGACGCTTTGAGCTCCTACAATGAGCAGTTCTTC
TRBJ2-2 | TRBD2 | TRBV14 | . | CASSQEWLAGAIIGELFF | TGTGCCAGCAGCCAAGAGTGGCTAGCGGGAGCGATCATCGGGGAGCTGTTTTTT
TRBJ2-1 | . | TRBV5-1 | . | CASSTPRDSSSNEQFF | TGCGCCAGCAGCACGCCCCGGGACTCAAGTTCCAATGAGCAGTTCTTC
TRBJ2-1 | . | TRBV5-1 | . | CASSFPIDRDNEQFF | TGCGCCAGCAGCTTCCCCATCGACAGAGACAATGAGCAGTTCTTC
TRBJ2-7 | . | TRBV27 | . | CASSLRLQSSSYEQYF | TGTGCCAGCAGTTTGAGGTTACAGTCCAGCTCCTACGAGCAGTACTTC
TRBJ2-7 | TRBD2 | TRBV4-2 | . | CASSHASGTSDYEQYF | TGTGCCAGCAGCCATGCTTCCGGGACTAGCGACTACGAGCAGTACTTC
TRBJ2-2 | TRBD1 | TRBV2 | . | CAGDPGQASTGELFF | TGTGCCGGTGATCCGGGACAGGCCTCCACCGGGGAGCTGTTTTTT
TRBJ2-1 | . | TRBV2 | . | CASLSDNEQFF | TGTGCCAGCCTATCCGACAATGAGCAGTTCTTC
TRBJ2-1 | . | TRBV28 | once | CASSFFTSSYNEQFF | TGTGCCAGCAGTTTTTTCACCAGCTCCTACAATGAGCAGTTCTTC
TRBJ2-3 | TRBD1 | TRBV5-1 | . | CASSSTGEDTQYF | TGCGCCAGCAGCTCCACAGGGGAAGATACGCAGTATTTT
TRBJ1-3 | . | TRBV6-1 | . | CASRLSSGNTIYF | TGTGCCAGCAGGTTGAGCTCTGGAAACACCATATATTTT
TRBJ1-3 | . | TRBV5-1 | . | CASSLSLSEGNTIYF | TGCGCCAGCAGCTTGAGTCTATCCGAGGGAAACACCATATATTTT
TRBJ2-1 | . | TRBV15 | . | CATSILLGNEQFF | TGTGCCACCAGCATACTATTGGGCAATGAGCAGTTCTTC
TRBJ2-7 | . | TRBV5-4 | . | CASSLVQGRGYEQYF | TGTGCCAGCAGCTTGGTCCAGGGCAGGGGCTACGAGCAGTACTTC